Below, 4 T cell receptor beta chains from the same sample are listed, as sequenced in a study of cytomegalovirus exposure and HLA in healthy donors. A multiplex PCR was run with 60 Vbeta primers and 13 Jbeta primers. TCRdb keeps only in-frame clones here, not all; method: immunoSEQ multiplex PCR. The profile shows 90,000 to 140,000 clones, nearly 80% of them singletons. Sequencing used PBMCs. The receptors come from a man aged 30-40 years in good health and CMV-seronegative.

The rearrangement joins TRBV13 to TRBJ1-1; tentative D call: TRBD1 (6 bases). With 2 bases removed from V and 5 bases from J, the gap between germline ends came to 12 bases. This CDR3 has 14 residues. The germline V gene has CDR1 PRHDT and CDR2 FYEKMQ (reference sequence). Here the CDR3 reads CASSLSQGYTEAFF. CDR3 sequence (DNA): TGTGCCAGCAGCTTAAGCCAGGGGTATACTGAAGCTTTCTTT. Looking up the rest from reference TRBV13 and TRBJ1-1 gives the full variable domain: AAGVIQSPRHLIKEKRETATLKCYPIPRHDTVYWYQQGPGQDPQFLISFYEKMQSDKGSIPDRFSAQQFSDYHSELNMSSLELGDSALYFCASSLSQGYTEAFFGQGTRLTVV.

The chain recombines TRBV28 with TRBJ2-3; TRBD1 matches 10 bases. The CDR3 loop spans 15 amino acids. V trimming: 5 bases; J trimming: 3 bases; junction bases outside the gene matches: 5. Germline V gene data show CDR1 as MDHEN and CDR2 as SYDVKM. DNA for the CDR3: TGTGCCAGCAGTAAACCGGGACAGGGGACAGATACGCAGTATTTT. It codes for CASSKPGQGTDTQYF.

V is TRBV7-2 and J is TRBJ1-2; D unclear. The V gene's germline CDR1 is SGHTA and CDR2 FQGNSA. The CDR3 contains 14 residues. V shed 5 bases and J shed 2 bases, with 12 bases lying between them. As DNA, the CDR3 is TGTGCCAGCAGCCCCCGAGATGCGAACTATGGCTACACCTTC. Protein product: CASSPRDANYGYTF.

The chain is built from TRBV6-1 and TRBJ2-2, with D perhaps TRBD1 (6 bases). Germline-derived CDR1 and CDR2 are MNHNS and SASEGT. The CDR3 length is 13 residues. Trimming left V 6 bases short and J 6 bases short, with 11 bases between. CDR3 amino acids: CASRLQGAGELFF. For the CDR3, the DNA is TGTGCCAGCAGATTACAGGGCGCCGGGGAGCTGTTTTTT.